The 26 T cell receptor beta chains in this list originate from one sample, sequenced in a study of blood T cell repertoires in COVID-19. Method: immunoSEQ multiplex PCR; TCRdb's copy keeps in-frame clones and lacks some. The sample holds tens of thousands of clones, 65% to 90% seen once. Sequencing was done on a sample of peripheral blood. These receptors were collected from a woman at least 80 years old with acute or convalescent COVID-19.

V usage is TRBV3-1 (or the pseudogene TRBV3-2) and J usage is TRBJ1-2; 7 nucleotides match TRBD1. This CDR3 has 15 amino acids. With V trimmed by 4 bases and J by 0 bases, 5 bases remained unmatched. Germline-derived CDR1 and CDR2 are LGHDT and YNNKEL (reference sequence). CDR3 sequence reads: CASSLRQGANYGYTF. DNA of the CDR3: TGTGCCAGCAGCCTTCGACAGGGAGCTAACTATGGCTACACCTTC.

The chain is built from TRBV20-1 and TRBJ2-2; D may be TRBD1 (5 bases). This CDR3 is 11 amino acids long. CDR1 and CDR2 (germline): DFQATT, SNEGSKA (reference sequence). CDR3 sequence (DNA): TGCGCAGGACAACAGACCGGGGAGCTGTTTTTT. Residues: CAGQQTGELFF.

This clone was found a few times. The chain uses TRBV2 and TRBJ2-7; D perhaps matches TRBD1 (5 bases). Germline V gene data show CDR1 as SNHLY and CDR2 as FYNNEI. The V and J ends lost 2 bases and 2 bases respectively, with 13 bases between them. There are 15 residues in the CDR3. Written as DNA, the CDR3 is TGTGCCAGCAGTGAAAGTCCGGCAGGGCCCTACGAGCAGTACTTC. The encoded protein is CASSESPAGPYEQYF.

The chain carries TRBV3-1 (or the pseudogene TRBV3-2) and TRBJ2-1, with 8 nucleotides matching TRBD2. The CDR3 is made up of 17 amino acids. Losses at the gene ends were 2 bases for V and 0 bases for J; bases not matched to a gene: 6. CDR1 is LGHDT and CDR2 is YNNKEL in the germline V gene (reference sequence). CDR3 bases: TGTGCCAGCAGCCAAAGTCCCGGGGGGGCCTCCTACAATGAGCAGTTCTTC. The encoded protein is CASSQSPGGASYNEQFF.

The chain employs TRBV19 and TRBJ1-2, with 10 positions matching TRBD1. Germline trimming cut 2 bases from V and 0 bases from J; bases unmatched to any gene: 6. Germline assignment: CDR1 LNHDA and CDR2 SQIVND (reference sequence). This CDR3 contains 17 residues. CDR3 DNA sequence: TGTGCCAGTAGTATAAGTTTTGGGACAGGGGCTAACTATGGCTACACCTTC. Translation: CASSISFGTGANYGYTF.

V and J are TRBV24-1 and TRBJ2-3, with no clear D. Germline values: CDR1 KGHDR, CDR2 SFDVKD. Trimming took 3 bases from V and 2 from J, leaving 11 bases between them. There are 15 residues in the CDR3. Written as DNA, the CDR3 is TGTGCCACCAGTGATCCCCAACAGTACACAGATACGCAGTATTTT. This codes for CATSDPQQYTDTQYF.

Here the CDR3 reads CATWGQGDIQPQHF. CDR3 nucleotide sequence: TGTGCCACCTGGGGACAGGGTGATATTCAGCCCCAGCATTTT. The chain is built from TRBV28 and TRBJ1-5; 9 bases align to TRBD1. CDR3 length: 14 amino acids. The V gene end was trimmed by 10 bases and the J gene end by 6 bases; junction bases not matched to a gene: 10. Germline V gene data show CDR1 as MDHEN and CDR2 as SYDVKM.

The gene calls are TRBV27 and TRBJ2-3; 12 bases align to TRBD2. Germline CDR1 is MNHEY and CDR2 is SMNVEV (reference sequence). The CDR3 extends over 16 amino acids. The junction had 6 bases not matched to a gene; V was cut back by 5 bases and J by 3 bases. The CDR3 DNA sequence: TGTGCCAGCAGTAAGACTAGCGGGGGAAGGACAGATACGCAGTATTTT. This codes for CASSKTSGGRTDTQYF.

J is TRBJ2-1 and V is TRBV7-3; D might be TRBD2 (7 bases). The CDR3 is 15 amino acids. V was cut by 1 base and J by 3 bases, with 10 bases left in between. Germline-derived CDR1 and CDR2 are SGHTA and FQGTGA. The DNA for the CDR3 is TGTGCCAGCAGCTTAAGGGGGGGCCTCTACAATGAGCAGTTCTTC. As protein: CASSLRGGLYNEQFF.

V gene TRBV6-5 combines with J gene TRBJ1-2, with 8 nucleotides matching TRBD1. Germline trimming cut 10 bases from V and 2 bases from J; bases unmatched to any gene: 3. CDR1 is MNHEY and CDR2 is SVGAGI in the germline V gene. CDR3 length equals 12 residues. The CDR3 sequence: CATYRGNYGYTF. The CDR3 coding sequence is TGTGCCACTTACAGGGGGAACTATGGCTACACCTTC.

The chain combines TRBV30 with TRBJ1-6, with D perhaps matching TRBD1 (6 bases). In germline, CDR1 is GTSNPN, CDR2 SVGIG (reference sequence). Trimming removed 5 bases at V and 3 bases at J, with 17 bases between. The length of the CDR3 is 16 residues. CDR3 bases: TGTGCCTGGTGTCCCGACAGGCAATTCTATAATTCACCCCTCCACTTT. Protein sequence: CAWCPDRQFYNSPLHF.

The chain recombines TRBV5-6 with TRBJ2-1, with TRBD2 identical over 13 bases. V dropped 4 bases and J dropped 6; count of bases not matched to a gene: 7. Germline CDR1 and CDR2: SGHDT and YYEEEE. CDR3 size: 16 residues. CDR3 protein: CASSRAGTSGTNEQFF. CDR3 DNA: TGTGCCAGCAGCCGGGCCGGGACTAGCGGGACCAATGAGCAGTTCTTC.

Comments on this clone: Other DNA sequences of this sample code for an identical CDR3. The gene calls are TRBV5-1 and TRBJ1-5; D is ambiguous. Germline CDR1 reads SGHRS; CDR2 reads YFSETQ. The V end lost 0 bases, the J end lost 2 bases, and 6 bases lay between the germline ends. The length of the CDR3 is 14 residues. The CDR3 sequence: CASSLGGGNQPQHF. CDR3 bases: TGCGCCAGCAGCTTGGGGGGAGGCAATCAGCCCCAGCATTTT.

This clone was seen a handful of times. CDR3 in amino acids: CASSPPWTGGGNGYTF. CDR3 coding DNA: TGTGCCAGTAGTCCCCCTTGGACAGGGGGAGGGAATGGCTACACCTTC. This chain uses TRBV19 with TRBJ1-2, with 10 bases that match TRBD1. Trimming at V came to 5 bases and at J to 6 bases, leaving 12 bases not matched to a gene. Germline V gene data show CDR1 as LNHDA and CDR2 as SQIVND (reference sequence). This CDR3 contains 16 residues.

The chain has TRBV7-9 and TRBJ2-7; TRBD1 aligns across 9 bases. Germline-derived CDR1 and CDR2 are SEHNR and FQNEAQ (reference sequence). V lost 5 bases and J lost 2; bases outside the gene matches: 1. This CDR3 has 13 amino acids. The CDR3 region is CASSGTGPYEQYF. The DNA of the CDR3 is TGTGCCAGCAGCGGGACAGGGCCCTACGAGCAGTACTTC.

DNA of the CDR3: TGTGCCAGTGGGGAGGGGCGATACGAGCAGTACTTC. Residues: CASGEGRYEQYF. V and J are TRBV6-5 and TRBJ2-7; 7 bases are shared with TRBD2. J gave up 4 bases and V 9 bases, and 6 bases lay outside the gene matches. In germline, CDR1 is MNHEY, CDR2 SVGAGI. The CDR3 is made up of 12 amino acids.

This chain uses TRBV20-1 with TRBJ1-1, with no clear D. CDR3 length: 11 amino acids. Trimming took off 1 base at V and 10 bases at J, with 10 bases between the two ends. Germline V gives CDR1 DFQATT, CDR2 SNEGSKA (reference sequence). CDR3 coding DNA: TGCAGTGCTAGAGGGATGGGCCGAGCTTTCTTT. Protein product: CSARGMGRAFF.

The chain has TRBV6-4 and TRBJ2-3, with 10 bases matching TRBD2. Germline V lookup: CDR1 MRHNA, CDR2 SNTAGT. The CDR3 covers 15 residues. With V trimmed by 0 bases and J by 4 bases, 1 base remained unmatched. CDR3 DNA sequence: TGTGCCAGCAGTGACTCAGGACTAGCGGCAGATACGCAGTATTTT. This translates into CASSDSGLAADTQYF.

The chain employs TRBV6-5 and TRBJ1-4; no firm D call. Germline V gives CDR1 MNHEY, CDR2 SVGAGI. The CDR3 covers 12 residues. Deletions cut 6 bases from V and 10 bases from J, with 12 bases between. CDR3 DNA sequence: TGTGCCAGCAGACGGAGGACCGGAAAACTGTTTTTT. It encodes CASRRRTGKLFF.

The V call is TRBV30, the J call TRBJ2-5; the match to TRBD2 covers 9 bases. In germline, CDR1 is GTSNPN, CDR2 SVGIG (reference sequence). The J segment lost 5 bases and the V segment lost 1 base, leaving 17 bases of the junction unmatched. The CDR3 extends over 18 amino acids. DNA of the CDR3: TGTGCCTGGAGTGAGGCCTTGGCGGGGGGGTTCGAGAGTGAGACCCAGTACTTC. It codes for CAWSEALAGGFESETQYF.

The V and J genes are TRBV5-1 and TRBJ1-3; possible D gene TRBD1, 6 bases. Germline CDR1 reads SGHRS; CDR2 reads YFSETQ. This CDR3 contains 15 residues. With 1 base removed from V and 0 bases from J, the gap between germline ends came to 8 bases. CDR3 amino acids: CASSLQGGSGNTIYF. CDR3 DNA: TGCGCCAGCAGCTTGCAAGGGGGCTCTGGAAACACCATATATTTT.

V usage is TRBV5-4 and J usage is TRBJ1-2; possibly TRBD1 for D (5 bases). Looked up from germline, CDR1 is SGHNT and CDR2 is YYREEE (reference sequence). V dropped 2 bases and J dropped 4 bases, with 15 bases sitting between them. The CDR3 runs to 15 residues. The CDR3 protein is CASSFTGVSIYGYTF. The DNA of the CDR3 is TGTGCCAGCAGCTTTACGGGGGTCTCAATCTATGGCTACACCTTC. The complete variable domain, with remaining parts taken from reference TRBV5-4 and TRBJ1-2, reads ETGVTQSPTHLIKTRGQQVTLRCSSQSGHNTVSWYQQALGQGPQFIFQYYREEENGRGNFPPRFSGLQFPNYSSELNVNALELDDSALYLCASSFTGVSIYGYTFGSGTRLTVV.

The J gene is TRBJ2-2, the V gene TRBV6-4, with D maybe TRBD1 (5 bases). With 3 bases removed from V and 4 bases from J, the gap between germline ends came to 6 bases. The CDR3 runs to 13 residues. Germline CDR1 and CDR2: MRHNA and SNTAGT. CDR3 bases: TGTGCCAGCAGTGAACAGGCCACCGGGGAGCTGTTTTTT. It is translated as CASSEQATGELFF.

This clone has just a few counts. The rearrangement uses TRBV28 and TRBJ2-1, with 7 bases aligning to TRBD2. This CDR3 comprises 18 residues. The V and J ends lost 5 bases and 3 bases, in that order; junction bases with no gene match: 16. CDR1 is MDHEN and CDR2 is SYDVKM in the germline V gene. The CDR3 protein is CASSPGLGRAISYNEQFF. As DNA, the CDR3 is TGTGCCAGCAGTCCCGGACTAGGACGAGCCATTAGCTACAATGAGCAGTTCTTC.

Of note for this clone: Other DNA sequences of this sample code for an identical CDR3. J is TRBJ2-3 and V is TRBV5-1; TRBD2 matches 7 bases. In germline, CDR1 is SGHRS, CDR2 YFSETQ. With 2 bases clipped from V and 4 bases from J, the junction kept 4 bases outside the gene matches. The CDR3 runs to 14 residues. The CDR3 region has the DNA TGCGCCAGCAGCTTCTCCGGGGGGTCAGATACGCAGTATTTT. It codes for CASSFSGGSDTQYF.

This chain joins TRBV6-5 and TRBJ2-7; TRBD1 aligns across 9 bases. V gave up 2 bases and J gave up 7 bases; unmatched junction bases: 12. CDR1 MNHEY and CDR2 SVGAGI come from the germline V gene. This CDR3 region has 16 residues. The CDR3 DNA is TGTGCCAGCAGTTACAACCCACCGGACAGGGGTGGGGAGCAGTACTTC. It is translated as CASSYNPPDRGGEQYF.